This TCR beta chain was recovered during a study of Graves' ophthalmopathy and Graves' hyperthyroidism. In its sample, this clonotype was seen many times. Researchers took RNA transcripts and amplified TCR beta CDR3 regions from them. First-round RT-PCR with HTBI primers preceded a second-round multiplex PCR. TCRdb fed the multiplex PCR reads into MiXCR, producing one record per CDR3 protein. This table has around 400,000 distinct CDR3 sequences, 20% to 25% appearing once. V lost 0 bases, J lost 3 bases, and 15 bases lay in between. CDR3 length equals 15 residues. Germline V CDR1 and CDR2: DFQATT, SNEGSKA (reference sequence).

The receptor's source is a woman between 18 and 30 years old with stable Graves' hyperthyroidism. The rearrangement uses TRBV20-1 and TRBJ2-7, with a possible D match to TRBD1 (5 bases). Material for sequencing was peripheral blood. The CDR3 sequence is CSARDGARARYEQYF. For the CDR3, the DNA is TGCAGTGCTAGAGATGGGGCAAGGGCCCGCTACGAGCAGTACTTC.